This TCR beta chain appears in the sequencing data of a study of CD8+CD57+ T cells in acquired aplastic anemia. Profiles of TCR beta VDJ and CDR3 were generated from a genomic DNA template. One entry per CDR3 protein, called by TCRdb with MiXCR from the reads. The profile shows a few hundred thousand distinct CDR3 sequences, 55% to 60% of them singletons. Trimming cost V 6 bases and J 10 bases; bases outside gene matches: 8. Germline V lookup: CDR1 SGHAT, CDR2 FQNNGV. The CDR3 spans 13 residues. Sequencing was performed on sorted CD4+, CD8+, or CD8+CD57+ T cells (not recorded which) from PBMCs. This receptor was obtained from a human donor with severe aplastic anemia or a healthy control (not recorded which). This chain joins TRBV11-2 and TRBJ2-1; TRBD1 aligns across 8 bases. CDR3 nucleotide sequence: TGTGCCAGCAGTAATCAGGGGGCTGGAGAGCAGTTCTTC. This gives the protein CASSNQGAGEQFF.